This T cell receptor beta chain was sequenced for a study of human CD4 T cells and Enterobacteriaceae (dated by TCRdb to between 2020 and 2021). What the study reported, not specific to this receptor: Ex vivo, broadly cross-reactive clonotypes were observed to appear more expanded than specific clonotypes, with 11 of 19 and about 60% of the roughly 35 being found within the top 5%. Reactivity of ex vivo clonotypes was inferred only by matching nucleotide sequences to CFSE-low cultures from the same donors.

The germline V and J ends show losses of 4 bases and 3 bases respectively, and no gene match explains 5 bases of the junction. Looking up the germline V gene yields CDR1 MGHDK and CDR2 SYGVNS. The CDR3 spans 15 residues, from the cysteine through the phenylalanine. Solely the CDR3 DNA is kept, with 45 bases framed from the first base. As to this clone: This receptor's antigen is unknown. No much larger clone is present one base from it, and per-base qualities are unavailable.

Deep-level sequencing was performed on ex vivo total memory CD4+ samples, with a detection sensitivity of one cell in 200,000. Genomic DNA was extracted from cell pellets with the QIAamp DNA Micro Kit, and its quantity and purity were checked by spectrophotometry. The immunoSEQ multiplex PCR assay was used to amplify TCR Vbeta CDR3 regions. The Illumina HiSeq platform was used to sequence the amplicons. Each retrieved sequence was 87 nucleotides long and included the CDR3 region. The authors' analysis ran thus. A unique productive TCR Vbeta nucleotide sequence was defined as a clonotype and was quantified by productive template frequency from ImmunoSEQ Analyzer V3.0. Expanded clonotypes were defined using a threshold set at the top 5th percentile of each repertoire ranked by frequency. Repertoire overlap was computed as Chao-Jaccard with the R package fossil and visualized by nonmetric multidimensional scaling with the R package MASS. TCRdb stores this immuneACCESS table with in-frame sequences only. Part of the clones is absent; in the studies checked, under half of the shortfall reflects unresolved V genes, and no reason is known for the rest. V, J and clone size reflect that table, while D and trimming were determined from the DNA. Recorded for this sample are 27,000 or so clones; about 80% of them occurred a single time. The top ten constitute over 1.5% of the sample.

Memory CD4+ T cells were FACS-sorted on a FACSAria III to over 95% purity as all CD4+ cells other than CD45RA+CCR7+CD95- naive cells. Healthy donor blood was obtained from blood donation centers in Switzerland. Positive selection with CD4 and CD14 magnetic microbeads was used to enrich total CD4+ T cells and monocytes. CD8+, CD14+, CD16+, CD56+, CD19+ and CD25-bright cells were excluded before sorting. To assess in vivo expansion of bacteria-reactive clonotypes, total memory CD4+ T cells from two blood donors were sequenced directly ex vivo. Peripheral blood mononuclear cells were isolated from donor blood using Ficoll-Paque Plus.

The clonotype comes from a human donor in good health. Sequencing input: memory CD4+ T cells from blood. The sample's cell subset or site label, decoded: total memory CD4 T cells sorted directly ex vivo, unstimulated. The rearrangement combines TRBV25-1 with TRBJ1-1, and 10 bases in between align with TRBD1. The sequence in DNA is TGTGCCAGCAGTGGACAGGGGGCAAGACACACTGAAGCTTTCTTT. Its coded protein is CASSGQGARHTEAFF.